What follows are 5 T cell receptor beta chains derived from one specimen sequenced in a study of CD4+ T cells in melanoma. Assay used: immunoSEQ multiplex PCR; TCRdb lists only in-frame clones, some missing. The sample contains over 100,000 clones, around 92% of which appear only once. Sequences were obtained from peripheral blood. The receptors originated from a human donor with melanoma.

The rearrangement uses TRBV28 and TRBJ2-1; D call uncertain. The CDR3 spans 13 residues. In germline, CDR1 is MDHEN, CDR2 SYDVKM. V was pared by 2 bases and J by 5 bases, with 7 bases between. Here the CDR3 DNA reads TGTGCCAGCAGTTTAGTCGCACACAATGAGCAGTTCTTC. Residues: CASSLVAHNEQFF. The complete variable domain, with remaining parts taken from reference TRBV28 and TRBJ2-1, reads DVKVTQSSRYLVKRTGEKVFLECVQDMDHENMFWYRQDPGLGLRLIYFSYDVKMKEKGDIPEGYSVSREKKERFSLILESASTNQTSMYLCASSLVAHNEQFFGPGTRLTVL.

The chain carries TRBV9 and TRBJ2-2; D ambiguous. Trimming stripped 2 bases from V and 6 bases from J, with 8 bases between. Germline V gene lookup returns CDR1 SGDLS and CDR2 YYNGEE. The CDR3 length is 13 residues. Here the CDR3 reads CASSVTIAGELFF. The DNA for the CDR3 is TGTGCCAGCAGCGTGACGATCGCCGGGGAGCTGTTTTTT.

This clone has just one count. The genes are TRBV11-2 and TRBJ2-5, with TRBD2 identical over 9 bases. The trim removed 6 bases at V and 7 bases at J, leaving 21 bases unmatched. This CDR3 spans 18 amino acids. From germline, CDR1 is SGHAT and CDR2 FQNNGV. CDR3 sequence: CASSLRLGVSGGPRTQYF. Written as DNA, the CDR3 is TGTGCCAGCAGTCTGAGGTTAGGAGTTAGCGGGGGCCCACGGACCCAGTACTTC.

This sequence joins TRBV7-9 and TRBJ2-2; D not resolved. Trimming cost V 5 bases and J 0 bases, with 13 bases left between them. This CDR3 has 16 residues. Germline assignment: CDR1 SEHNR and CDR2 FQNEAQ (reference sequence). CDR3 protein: CASSPRLSANTGELFF. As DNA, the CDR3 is TGTGCCAGCAGCCCCCGTTTGTCAGCGAACACCGGGGAGCTGTTTTTT.

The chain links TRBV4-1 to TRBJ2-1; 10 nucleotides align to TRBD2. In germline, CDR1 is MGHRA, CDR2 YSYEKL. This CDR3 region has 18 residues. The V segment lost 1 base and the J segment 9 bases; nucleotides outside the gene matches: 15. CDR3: CASSQVLTSGGAKGEQFF. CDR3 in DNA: TGCGCCAGCAGCCAAGTGCTAACGAGCGGGGGGGCGAAGGGTGAGCAGTTCTTC.